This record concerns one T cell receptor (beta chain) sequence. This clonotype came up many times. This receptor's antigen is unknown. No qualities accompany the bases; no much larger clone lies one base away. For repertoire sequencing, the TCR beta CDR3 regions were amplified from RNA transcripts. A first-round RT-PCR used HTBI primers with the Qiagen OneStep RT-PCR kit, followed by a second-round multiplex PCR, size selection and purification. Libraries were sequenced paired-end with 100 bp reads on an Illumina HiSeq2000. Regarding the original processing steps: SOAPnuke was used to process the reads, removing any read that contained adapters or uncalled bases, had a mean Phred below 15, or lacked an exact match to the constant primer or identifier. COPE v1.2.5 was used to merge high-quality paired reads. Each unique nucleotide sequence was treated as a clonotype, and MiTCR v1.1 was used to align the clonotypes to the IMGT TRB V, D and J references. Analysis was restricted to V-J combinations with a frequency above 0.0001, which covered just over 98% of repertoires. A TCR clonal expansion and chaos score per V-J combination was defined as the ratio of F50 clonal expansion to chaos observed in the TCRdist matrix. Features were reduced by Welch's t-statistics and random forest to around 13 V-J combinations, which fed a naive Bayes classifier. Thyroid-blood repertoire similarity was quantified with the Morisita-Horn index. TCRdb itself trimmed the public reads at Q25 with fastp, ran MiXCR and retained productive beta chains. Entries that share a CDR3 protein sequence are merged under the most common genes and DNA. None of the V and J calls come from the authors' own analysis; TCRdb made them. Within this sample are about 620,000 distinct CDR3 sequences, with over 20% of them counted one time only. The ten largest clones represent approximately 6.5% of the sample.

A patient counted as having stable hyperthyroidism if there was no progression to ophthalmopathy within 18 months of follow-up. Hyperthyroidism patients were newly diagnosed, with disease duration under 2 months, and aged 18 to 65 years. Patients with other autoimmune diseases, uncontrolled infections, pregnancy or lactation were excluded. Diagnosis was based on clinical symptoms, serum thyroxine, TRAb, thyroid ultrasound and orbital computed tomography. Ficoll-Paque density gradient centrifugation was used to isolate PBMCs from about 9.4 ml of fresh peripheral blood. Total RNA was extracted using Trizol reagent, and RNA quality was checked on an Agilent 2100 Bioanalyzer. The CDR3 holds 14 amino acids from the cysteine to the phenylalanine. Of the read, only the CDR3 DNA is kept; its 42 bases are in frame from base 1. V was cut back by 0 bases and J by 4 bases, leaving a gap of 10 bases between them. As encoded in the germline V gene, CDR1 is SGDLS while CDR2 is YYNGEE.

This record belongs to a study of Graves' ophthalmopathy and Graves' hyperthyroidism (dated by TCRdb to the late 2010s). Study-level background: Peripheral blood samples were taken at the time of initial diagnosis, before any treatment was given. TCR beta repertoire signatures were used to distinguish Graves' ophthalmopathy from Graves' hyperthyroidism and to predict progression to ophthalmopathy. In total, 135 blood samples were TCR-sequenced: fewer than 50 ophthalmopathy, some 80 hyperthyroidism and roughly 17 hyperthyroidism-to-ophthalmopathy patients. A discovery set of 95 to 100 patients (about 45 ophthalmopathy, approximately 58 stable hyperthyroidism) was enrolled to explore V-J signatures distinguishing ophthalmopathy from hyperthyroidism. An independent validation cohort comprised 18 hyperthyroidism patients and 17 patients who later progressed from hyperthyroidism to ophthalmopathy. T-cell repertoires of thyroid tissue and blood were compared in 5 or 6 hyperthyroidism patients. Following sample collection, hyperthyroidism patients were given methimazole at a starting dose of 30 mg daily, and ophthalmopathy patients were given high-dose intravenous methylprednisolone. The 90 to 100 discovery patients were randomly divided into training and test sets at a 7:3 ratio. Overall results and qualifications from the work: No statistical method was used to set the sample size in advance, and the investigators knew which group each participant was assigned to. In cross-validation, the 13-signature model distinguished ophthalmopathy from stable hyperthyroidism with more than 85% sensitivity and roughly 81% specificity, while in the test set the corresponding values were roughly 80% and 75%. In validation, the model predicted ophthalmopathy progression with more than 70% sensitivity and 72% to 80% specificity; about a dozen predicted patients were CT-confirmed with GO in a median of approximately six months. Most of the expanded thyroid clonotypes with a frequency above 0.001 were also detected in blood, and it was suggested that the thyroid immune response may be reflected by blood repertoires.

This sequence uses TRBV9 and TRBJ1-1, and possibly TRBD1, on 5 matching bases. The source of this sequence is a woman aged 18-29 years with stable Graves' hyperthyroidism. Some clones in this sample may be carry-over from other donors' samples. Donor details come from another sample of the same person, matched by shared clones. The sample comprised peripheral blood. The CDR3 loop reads CASSVEGVGTEAFF. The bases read TGTGCCAGCAGCGTAGAAGGGGTGGGCACTGAAGCTTTCTTT.